This TCR beta chain is drawn from a study of cytomegalovirus exposure and HLA in healthy donors. Germline V lookup: CDR1 GTSNPN, CDR2 SVGIG (reference sequence). The CDR3 loop spans 15 amino acids. Trimming cost V 2 bases and J 8 bases, with 18 bases left between them. Whole-study results and caveats: The study assumed roughly uniform donor sequencing depth for presence/absence analyses.

Turning to this clone: As yet, its antigen is unknown.

The PCR employed 60 Vbeta primers together with 13 Jbeta primers. Sequencing used immunoSEQ multiplex PCR; TCRdb keeps in-frame clones, though not all of them. The data hold about 140,000 clones, with around three quarters observed a single time. The chain links TRBV30 to TRBJ1-4, with D tentatively TRBD1 (6 bases). The origin of this receptor is a woman aged 40 to 55 in good health and CMV-seronegative. Sequences were obtained from PBMCs. The CDR3 reads CAWSPWTDGAEKLFF. Written as DNA, the CDR3 is TGTGCCTGGAGTCCCTGGACAGATGGGGCCGAAAAACTGTTTTTT.